The present TCR beta chain was sequenced within a study of control samples from healthy donors and cancer patients. Unmatched junction bases numbered 4, after V lost 3 bases and J lost 5 bases. The CDR3 has 15 residues. The germline CDR1 and CDR2 sequences are LNHDA and SQIVND (reference sequence). The repertoire was sequenced with immunoSEQ multiplex PCR; TCRdb's copy has only in-frame clones and lacks some. The sample lists about 82,000 clones, around nine tenths occurring once. The origin of this receptor is a man over 45 in good health. Sequencing was done on a sample of blood. This chain uses TRBV19 with TRBJ1-5; 10 bases agree with TRBD1. CDR3 amino acids: CASSIWTGGHQPQHF. The DNA for the CDR3 is TGTGCCAGTAGTATCTGGACAGGGGGGCATCAGCCCCAGCATTTT.